These 16 T cell receptor beta chains share one sample of origin, sequenced in a study of cytomegalovirus exposure and HLA in healthy donors. Amplification used 60 Vbeta primers and 13 Jbeta primers. Clones were sequenced by immunoSEQ multiplex PCR, and TCRdb holds only the in-frame ones, with some missing. The sample shows about 160,000 clones, 75% of them seen only once. The sample was PBMCs. The receptors were sampled from a man younger than 35 in good health and CMV-seronegative.

J is TRBJ2-1 and V is TRBV28; D is possibly TRBD1 (6 bases). Trimming took off 3 bases at V and 8 bases at J, with 20 bases between the two ends. CDR1 MDHEN and CDR2 SYDVKM come from the germline V gene. The CDR3 has 16 residues. The CDR3 reads CASSFRQVPIGDEQFF. DNA for the CDR3: TGTGCCAGCAGTTTCCGACAGGTCCCGATTGGCGATGAGCAGTTCTTC.

This clone was detected once. The chain is built from TRBV5-1 and TRBJ2-1, with 9 bases that match TRBD2. The CDR3 contains 16 residues. Per germline, CDR1 SGHRS and CDR2 YFSETQ. V lost 5 bases, J lost 8 bases, and 14 bases stayed unmatched. CDR3: CASSSSAGGGEDEQFF. The CDR3 DNA reads TGCGCCAGCAGTTCATCAGCGGGAGGAGGGGAGGATGAGCAGTTCTTC.

The chain recombines TRBV28 with TRBJ2-1; weak D call: TRBD2 (5 bases). The V and J ends lost 3 bases and 6 bases respectively, with 9 bases between them. Germline V gene sequence: CDR1 MDHEN, CDR2 SYDVKM. The CDR3 totals 13 residues. The CDR3 is CASSFGESNEQFF. In nucleotides, the CDR3 is TGTGCCAGCAGTTTCGGGGAGAGCAATGAGCAGTTCTTC.

CDR3 amino acids: CAIRTSGDTDTQYF. The CDR3 region has the DNA TGTGCCATCAGGACTAGCGGAGACACAGATACGCAGTATTTT. The chain carries TRBV10-3 and TRBJ2-3; 9 bases fit TRBD2. Germline assignment: CDR1 ENHRY and CDR2 SYGVKD. The CDR3 runs to 14 residues. V was pared by 6 bases and J by 2 bases, with 3 bases of the junction left unmatched.

This rearrangement joins TRBV4-3 to TRBJ2-5; 9 nucleotides match TRBD2. The germline gives CDR1 LGHNA, CDR2 YSLEER. The CDR3 runs 16 residues. Trimming removed 4 bases from V and 4 bases from J; junction bases left unmatched: 10. DNA of the CDR3: TGCGCCAGCAGCCCCGATTTAGCGGGAGACAGAGAGACCCAGTACTTC. Amino acids: CASSPDLAGDRETQYF.

V gene TRBV13 combines with J gene TRBJ2-5; D is possibly TRBD2 (6 bases). With the DNA end fitting TRBJ2-7 better, the J assignment may be wrong. There are 15 residues in the CDR3. The germline V gene has CDR1 PRHDT and CDR2 FYEKMQ (reference sequence). The CDR3 DNA sequence: TGTGCCAGCAGCCCCGACCCGGGGGACTCCTACGAGCAGTACTTC. Its protein is CASSPDPGDSYEQYF.

The CDR3 loop is CASSSGQGTDTQYF. The CDR3 DNA reads as TGTGCCAGCAGCTCAGGACAGGGCACAGATACGCAGTATTTT. The chain carries TRBV11-2 and TRBJ2-3; 7 nucleotides match TRBD1. Per the germline V gene, CDR1 is SGHAT and CDR2 is FQNNGV. The junction had 2 bases not matched to a gene; V was cut back by 4 bases and J by 1 base. The CDR3 spans 14 residues. Variable domain in full (rest from reference TRBV11-2 and TRBJ2-3): EAGVAQSPRYKIIEKRQSVAFWCNPISGHATLYWYQQILGQGPKLLIQFQNNGVVDDSQLPKDRFSAERLKGVDSTLKIQPAKLEDSAVYLCASSSGQGTDTQYFGPGTRLTVL.

The V and J genes are TRBV5-1 and TRBJ2-3, with D unresolved. The CDR3 covers 14 residues. Per germline, CDR1 SGHRS and CDR2 YFSETQ. V was trimmed by 0 bases and J by 9 bases, leaving 14 bases between them. DNA of the CDR3: TGCGCCAGCAGCTTGGCGGATCGGCAGGTCACGCAGTATTTT. It codes for CASSLADRQVTQYF. Variable domain in full (rest from reference TRBV5-1 and TRBJ2-3): KAGVTQTPRYLIKTRGQQVTLSCSPISGHRSVSWYQQTPGQGLQFLFEYFSETQRNKGNFPGRFSGRQFSNSRSEMNVSTLELGDSALYLCASSLADRQVTQYFGPGTRLTVL.

The chain couples TRBV4-1 to TRBJ2-3, with D tentatively TRBD1 (6 bases). There are 14 residues in the CDR3. V was pared by 3 bases and J by 1 base, with 8 bases between. Germline V gene lookup returns CDR1 MGHRA and CDR2 YSYEKL. The CDR3 spells CASSHGGRTDTQYF. The CDR3 DNA sequence: TGCGCCAGCAGCCATGGGGGCCGCACAGATACGCAGTATTTT.

The genes are TRBV2 and TRBJ2-3, with D maybe TRBD2 (5 bases). V lost 2 bases and J 6 bases, leaving 12 bases between the germline ends. CDR1 and CDR2 (germline): SNHLY, FYNNEI. The CDR3 spans 14 residues. CDR3 DNA: TGTGCCAGCAGTGAACGTGGGAGTCGGGATACGCAGTATTTT. Translating it yields CASSERGSRDTQYF.

The chain has TRBV7-2 and TRBJ2-3; tentative D call: TRBD2 (6 bases). V lost 4 bases and J 9 bases, leaving 14 bases between the germline ends. This CDR3 has 13 amino acids. CDR1 SGHTA and CDR2 FQGNSA come from the germline V gene. The CDR3 spells CASSSNGEDTQYF. DNA for the CDR3: TGTGCCAGCAGCTCGAACGGGGAGGACACGCAGTATTTT.

This clone was detected only a few times. The chain combines TRBV29-1 with TRBJ2-3; the match to TRBD1 covers 9 bases. Losses at the gene ends were 7 bases for V and 4 bases for J; bases not matched to a gene: 6. Germline V gene data show CDR1 as SQVTM and CDR2 as ANQGSEA. This CDR3 comprises 13 residues. CDR3: CSATGGYPDTQYF. CDR3 nucleotides: TGCAGCGCAACAGGGGGCTATCCAGATACGCAGTATTTT.

This clone has more than one count but fewer than ten. V is TRBV7-2 and J is TRBJ2-3, with 12 bases matching TRBD2. Germline assignment: CDR1 SGHTA and CDR2 FQGNSA. With 4 bases clipped from V and 2 bases from J, the junction kept 4 bases outside the gene matches. This CDR3 spans 16 amino acids. CDR3 sequence reads: CASSSGLAGPTDTQYF. CDR3 bases: TGTGCCAGCAGCTCTGGACTAGCGGGGCCCACAGATACGCAGTATTTT.

This clone was seen only once. The V call is TRBV23-1, the J call TRBJ2-7; 7 bases agree with TRBD1. TRBV23-1 is classed as an ORF, of uncertain function. This CDR3 spans 14 amino acids. Losses at the gene ends were 8 bases for V and 0 bases for J; bases not matched to a gene: 7. In nucleotides, the CDR3 is TGCGCCAGCCGCCTTAGGGACAGCTCCTACGAGCAGTACTTC. This translates into CASRLRDSSYEQYF.

The rearrangement links TRBV28 to TRBJ1-2; the D is unclear. The germline V gene has CDR1 MDHEN and CDR2 SYDVKM. There are 11 residues in the CDR3. V shed 10 bases and J shed 0 bases, with 6 bases lying between them. This CDR3 reads CATQANYGYTF. In DNA, the CDR3 is TGTGCCACCCAGGCTAACTATGGCTACACCTTC.

CDR3 loop: CASSFTTTGYQPQHF. The CDR3 DNA reads TGTGCCAGCAGTTTTACGACGACGGGATATCAGCCCCAGCATTTT. The genes are TRBV7-2 and TRBJ1-5; D is ambiguous. The V gene lost 6 bases and the J gene lost 5 bases, with 17 bases spanning the gap. The CDR3 is 15 amino acids. Germline assignment: CDR1 SGHTA and CDR2 FQGNSA.